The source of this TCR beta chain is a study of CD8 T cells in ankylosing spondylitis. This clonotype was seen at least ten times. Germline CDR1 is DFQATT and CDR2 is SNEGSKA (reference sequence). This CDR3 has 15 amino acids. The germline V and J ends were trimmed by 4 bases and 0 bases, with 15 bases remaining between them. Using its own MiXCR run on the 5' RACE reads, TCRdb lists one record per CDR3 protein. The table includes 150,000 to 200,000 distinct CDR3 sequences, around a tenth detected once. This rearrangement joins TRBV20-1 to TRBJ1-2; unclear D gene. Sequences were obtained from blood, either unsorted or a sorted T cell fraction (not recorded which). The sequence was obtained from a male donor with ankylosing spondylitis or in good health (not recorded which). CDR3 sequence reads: CSATSGREPNYGYTF. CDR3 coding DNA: TGCAGTGCTACTTCTGGTAGGGAACCTAACTATGGCTACACCTTC.